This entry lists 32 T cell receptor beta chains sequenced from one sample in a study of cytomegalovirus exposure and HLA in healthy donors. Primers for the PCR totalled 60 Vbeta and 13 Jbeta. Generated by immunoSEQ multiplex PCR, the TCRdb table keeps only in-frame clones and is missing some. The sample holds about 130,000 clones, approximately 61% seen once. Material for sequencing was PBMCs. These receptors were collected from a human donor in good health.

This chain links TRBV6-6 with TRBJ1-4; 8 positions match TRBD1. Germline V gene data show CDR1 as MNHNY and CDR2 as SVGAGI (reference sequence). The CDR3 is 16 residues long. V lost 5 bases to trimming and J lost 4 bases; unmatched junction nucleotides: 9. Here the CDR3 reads CASSPRTGRGNEKLFF. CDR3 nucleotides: TGTGCCAGCAGTCCTCGGACAGGGCGGGGTAATGAAAAACTGTTTTTT.

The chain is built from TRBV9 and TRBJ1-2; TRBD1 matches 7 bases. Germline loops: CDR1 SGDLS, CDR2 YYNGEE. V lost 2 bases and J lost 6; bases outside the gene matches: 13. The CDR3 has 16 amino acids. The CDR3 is CASSVGSQGVRDGYTF. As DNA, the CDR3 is TGTGCCAGCAGCGTCGGCAGCCAGGGGGTACGGGATGGCTACACCTTC.

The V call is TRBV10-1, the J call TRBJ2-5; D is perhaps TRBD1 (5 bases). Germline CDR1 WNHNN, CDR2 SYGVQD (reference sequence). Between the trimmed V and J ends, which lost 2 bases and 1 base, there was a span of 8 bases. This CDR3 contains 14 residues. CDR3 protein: CASSEGRGQETQYF. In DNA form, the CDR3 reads TGCGCCAGCAGTGAGGGAAGGGGCCAAGAGACCCAGTACTTC.

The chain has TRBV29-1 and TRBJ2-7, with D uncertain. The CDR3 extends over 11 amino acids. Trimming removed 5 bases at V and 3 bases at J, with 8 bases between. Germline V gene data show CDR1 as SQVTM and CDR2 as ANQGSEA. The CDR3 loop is CSVRLDYEQYF. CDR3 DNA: TGCAGCGTTCGACTTGACTACGAGCAGTACTTC.

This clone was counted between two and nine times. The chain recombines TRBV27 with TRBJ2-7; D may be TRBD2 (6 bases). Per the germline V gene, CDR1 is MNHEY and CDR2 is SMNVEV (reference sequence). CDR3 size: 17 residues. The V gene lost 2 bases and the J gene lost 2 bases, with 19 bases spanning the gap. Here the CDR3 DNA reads TGTGCCAGCAGTTTAGGGGGGTTAGCGGAGTCCGCCTACGAGCAGTACTTC. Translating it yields CASSLGGLAESAYEQYF.

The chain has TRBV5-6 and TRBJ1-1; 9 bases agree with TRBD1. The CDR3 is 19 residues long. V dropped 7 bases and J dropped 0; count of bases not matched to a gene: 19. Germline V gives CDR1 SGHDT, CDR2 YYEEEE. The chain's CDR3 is CASDRWGGGQGILNTEAFF. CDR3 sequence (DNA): TGTGCCAGCGACCGGTGGGGCGGGGGACAGGGAATATTGAACACTGAAGCTTTCTTT. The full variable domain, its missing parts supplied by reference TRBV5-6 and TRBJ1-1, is DAGVTQSPTHLIKTRGQQVTLRCSPKSGHDTVSWYQQALGQGPQFIFQYYEEEERQRGNFPDRFSGHQFPNYSSELNVNALLLGDSALYLCASDRWGGGQGILNTEAFFGQGTRLTVV.

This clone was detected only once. For the CDR3, the DNA is TGTGCCAGCAGCGTAGAAGATGGGCCGTACGATGAGCAGTTCTTC. Protein sequence: CASSVEDGPYDEQFF. The rearrangement uses TRBV9 and TRBJ2-1; D not resolved. Trimming left V 0 bases short and J 8 bases short, with 15 bases between. The CDR3 has 15 amino acids. Germline V gene sequence: CDR1 SGDLS, CDR2 YYNGEE.

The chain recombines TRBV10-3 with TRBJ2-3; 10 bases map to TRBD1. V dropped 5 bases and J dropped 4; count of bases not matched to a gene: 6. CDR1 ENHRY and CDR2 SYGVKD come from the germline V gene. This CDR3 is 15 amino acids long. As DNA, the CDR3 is TGTGCCATCAGTCCGGGACAGGGGAGTTCAGATACGCAGTATTTT. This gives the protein CAISPGQGSSDTQYF.

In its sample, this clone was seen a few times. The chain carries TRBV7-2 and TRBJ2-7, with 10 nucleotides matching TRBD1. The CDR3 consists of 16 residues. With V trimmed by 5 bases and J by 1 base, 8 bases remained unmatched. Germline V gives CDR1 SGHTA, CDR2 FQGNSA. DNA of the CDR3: TGTGCCAGCAGCCTAAGCGGGACAGGGGTTTCCTACGAGCAGTACTTC. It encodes CASSLSGTGVSYEQYF.

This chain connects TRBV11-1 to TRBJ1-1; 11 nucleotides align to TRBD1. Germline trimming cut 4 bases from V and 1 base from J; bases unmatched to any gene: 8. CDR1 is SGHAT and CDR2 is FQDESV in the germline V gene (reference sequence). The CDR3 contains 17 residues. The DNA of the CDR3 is TGTGCCAGCAGCTCGCATCCGGGACAGGGGGGGAACACTGAAGCTTTCTTT. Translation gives CASSSHPGQGGNTEAFF.

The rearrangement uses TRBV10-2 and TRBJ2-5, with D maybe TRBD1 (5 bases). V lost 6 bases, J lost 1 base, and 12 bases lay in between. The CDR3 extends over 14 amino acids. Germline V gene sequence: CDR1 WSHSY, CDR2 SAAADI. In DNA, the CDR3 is TGCGCCAGCAGCGAACCCCAGGGCCAAGAGACCCAGTACTTC. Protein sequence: CASSEPQGQETQYF.

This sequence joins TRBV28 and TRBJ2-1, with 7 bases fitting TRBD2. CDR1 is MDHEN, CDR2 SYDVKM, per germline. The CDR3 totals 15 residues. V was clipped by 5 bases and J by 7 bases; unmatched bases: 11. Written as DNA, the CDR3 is TGTGCCAGCAGTCCAGCGGGGCTTACTTGGAATGAGCAGTTCTTC. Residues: CASSPAGLTWNEQFF.

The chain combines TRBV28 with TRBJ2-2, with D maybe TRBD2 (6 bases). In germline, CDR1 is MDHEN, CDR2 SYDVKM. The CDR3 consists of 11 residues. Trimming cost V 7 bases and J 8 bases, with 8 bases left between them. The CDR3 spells CASTGRGELFF. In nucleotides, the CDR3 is TGTGCCAGCACAGGGAGGGGGGAGCTGTTTTTT.

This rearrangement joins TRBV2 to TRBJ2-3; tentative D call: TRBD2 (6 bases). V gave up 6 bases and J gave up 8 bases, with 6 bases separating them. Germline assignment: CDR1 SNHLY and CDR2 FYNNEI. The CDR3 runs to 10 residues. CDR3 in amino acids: CASSGGTQYF. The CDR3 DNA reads TGTGCCAGCAGCGGGGGTACGCAGTATTTT.

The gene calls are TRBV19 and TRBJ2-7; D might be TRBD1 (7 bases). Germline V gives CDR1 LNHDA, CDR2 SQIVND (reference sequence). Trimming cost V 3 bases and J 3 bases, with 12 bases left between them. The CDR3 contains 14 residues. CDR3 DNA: TGTGCCAGTAGTATGGGGCAGGGGGGCTACGAGCAGTACTTC. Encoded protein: CASSMGQGGYEQYF.

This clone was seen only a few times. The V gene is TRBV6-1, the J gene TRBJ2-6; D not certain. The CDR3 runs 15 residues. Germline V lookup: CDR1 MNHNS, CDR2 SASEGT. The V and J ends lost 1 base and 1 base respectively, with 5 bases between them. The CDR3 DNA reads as TGTGCCAGCAGTGAAGTGAGTTCTGGGGCCAACGTCCTGACTTTC. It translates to CASSEVSSGANVLTF.

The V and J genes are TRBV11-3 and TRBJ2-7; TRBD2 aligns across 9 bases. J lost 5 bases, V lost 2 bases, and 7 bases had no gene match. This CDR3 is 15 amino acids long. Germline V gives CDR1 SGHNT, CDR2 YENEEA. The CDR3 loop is CASSLSGSGRDEQYF. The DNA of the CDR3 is TGTGCCAGCAGCTTATCAGGTAGCGGGAGAGACGAGCAGTACTTC.

The CDR3 sequence: CASSYSDRMNTGELFF. CDR3 nucleotides: TGTGCCAGCAGTTACTCGGACAGGATGAACACCGGGGAGCTGTTTTTT. The chain has TRBV6-5 and TRBJ2-2; TRBD1 matches 7 bases. Germline V lookup: CDR1 MNHEY, CDR2 SVGAGI. Trimming at V came to 0 bases and at J to 1 base, leaving 2 bases not matched to a gene. This CDR3 has 16 residues.

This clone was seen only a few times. The CDR3 sequence: CASSVEGGTQETQYF. The CDR3 coding sequence is TGTGCCAGCAGCGTGGAGGGGGGGACACAAGAGACCCAGTACTTC. The V and J genes are TRBV9 and TRBJ2-5, with D maybe TRBD2 (7 bases). This CDR3 contains 15 residues. The V end lost 2 bases, the J end lost 2 bases, and 13 bases lay between the germline ends. Germline V gives CDR1 SGDLS, CDR2 YYNGEE.

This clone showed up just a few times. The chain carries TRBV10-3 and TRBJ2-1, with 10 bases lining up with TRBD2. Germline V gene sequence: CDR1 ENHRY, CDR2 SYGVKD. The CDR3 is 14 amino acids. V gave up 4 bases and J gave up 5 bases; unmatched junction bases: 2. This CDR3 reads CAISGLAGNNEQFF. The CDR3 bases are TGTGCCATCAGTGGACTAGCGGGTAACAATGAGCAGTTCTTC.

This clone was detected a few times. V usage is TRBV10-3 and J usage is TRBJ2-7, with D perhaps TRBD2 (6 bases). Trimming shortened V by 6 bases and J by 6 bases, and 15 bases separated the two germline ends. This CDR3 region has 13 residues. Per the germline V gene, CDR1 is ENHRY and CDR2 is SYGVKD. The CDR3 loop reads CAISPTSSSEQYF. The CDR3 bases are TGTGCCATCAGCCCGACTAGTTCATCCGAGCAGTACTTC.

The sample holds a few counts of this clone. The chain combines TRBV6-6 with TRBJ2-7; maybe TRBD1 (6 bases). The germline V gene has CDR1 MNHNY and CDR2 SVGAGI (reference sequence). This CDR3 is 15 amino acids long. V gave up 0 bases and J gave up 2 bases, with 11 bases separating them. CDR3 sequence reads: CASSYSQGTTYEQYF. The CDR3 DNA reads TGTGCCAGCAGTTACTCGCAGGGGACGACCTACGAGCAGTACTTC.

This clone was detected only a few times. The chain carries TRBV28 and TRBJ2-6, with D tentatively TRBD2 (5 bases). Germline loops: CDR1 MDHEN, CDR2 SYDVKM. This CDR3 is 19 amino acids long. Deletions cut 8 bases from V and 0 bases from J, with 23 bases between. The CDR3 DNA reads TGTGCCAGCTCTTCCGGGATCATGGCTCGTGTCTCTGGGGCCAACGTCCTGACTTTC. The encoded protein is CASSSGIMARVSGANVLTF.

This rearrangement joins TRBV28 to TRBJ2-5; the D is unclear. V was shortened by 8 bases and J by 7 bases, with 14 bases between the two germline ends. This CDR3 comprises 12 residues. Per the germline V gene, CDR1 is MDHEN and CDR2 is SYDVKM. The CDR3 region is CASSSETGTQYF. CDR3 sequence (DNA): TGTGCCAGCTCCTCTGAGACGGGGACCCAGTACTTC. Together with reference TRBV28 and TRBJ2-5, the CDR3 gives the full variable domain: DVKVTQSSRYLVKRTGEKVFLECVQDMDHENMFWYRQDPGLGLRLIYFSYDVKMKEKGDIPEGYSVSREKKERFSLILESASTNQTSMYLCASSSETGTQYFGPGTRLLVL.

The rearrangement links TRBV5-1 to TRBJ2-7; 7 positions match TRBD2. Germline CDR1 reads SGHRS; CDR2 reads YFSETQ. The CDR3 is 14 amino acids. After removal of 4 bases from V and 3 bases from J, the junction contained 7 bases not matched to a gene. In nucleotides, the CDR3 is TGCGCCAGCAGCGTCAGCGGGACCCGCTACGAGCAGTACTTC. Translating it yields CASSVSGTRYEQYF.

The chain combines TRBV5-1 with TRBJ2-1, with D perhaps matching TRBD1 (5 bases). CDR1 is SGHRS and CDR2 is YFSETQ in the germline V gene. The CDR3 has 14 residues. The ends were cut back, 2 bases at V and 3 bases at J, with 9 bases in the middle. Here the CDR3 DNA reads TGCGCCAGCAGCTTCGGCAGGGACTACAATGAGCAGTTCTTC. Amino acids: CASSFGRDYNEQFF.

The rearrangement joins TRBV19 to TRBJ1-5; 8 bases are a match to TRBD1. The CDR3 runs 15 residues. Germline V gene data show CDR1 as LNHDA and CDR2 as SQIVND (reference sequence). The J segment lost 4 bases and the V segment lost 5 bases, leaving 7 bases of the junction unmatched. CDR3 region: CASSQAGGANQPQHF. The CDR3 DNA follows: TGTGCCAGTAGTCAGGCAGGGGGCGCAAATCAGCCCCAGCATTTT.

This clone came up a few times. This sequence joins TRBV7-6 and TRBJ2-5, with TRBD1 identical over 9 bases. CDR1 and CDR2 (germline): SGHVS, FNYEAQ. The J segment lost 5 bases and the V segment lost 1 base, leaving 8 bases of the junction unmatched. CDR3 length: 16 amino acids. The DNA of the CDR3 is TGTGCCAGCAGCTTAGACAGGGGGCGCCGTAGGGAGACCCAGTACTTC. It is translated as CASSLDRGRRRETQYF.

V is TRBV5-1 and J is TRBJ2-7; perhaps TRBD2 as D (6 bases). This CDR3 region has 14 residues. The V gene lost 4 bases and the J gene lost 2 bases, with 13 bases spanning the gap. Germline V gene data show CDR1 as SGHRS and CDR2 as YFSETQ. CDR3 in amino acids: CASSDPRGTYEQYF. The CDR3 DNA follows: TGCGCCAGCAGCGATCCCCGCGGGACCTACGAGCAGTACTTC.

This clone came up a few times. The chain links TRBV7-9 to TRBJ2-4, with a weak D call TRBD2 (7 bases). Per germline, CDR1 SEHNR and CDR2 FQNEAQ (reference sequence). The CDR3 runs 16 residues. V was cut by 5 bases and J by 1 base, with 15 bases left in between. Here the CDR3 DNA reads TGTGCCAGCAGCCCGCAGGGGAGGGTGGCCAAAAACATTCAGTACTTC. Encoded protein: CASSPQGRVAKNIQYF.

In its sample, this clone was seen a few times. The CDR3 reads CASSLSGLNTEAFF. In DNA, the CDR3 is TGTGCCAGCAGCTTATCAGGACTTAACACTGAAGCTTTCTTT. The rearrangement uses TRBV7-2 and TRBJ1-1; no definite D call. V was shortened by 2 bases and J by 2 bases, with 9 bases between the two germline ends. Per germline, CDR1 SGHTA and CDR2 FQGNSA. The CDR3 has 14 amino acids.

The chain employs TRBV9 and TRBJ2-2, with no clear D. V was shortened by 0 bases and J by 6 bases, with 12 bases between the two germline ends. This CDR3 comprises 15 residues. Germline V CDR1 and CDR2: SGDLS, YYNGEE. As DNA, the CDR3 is TGTGCCAGCAGCGTAGAGAGTAACCCGTCCGGGGAGCTGTTTTTT. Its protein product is CASSVESNPSGELFF. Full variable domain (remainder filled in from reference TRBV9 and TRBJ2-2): DSGVTQTPKHLITATGQRVTLRCSPRSGDLSVYWYQQSLDQGLQFLIQYYNGEERAKGNILERFSAQQFPDLHSELNLSSLELGDSALYFCASSVESNPSGELFFGEGSRLTVL.